This TCR beta chain was captured in a study of PD-1 blockade in classical Hodgkin lymphoma. Time point described: cycle 4 day 1 (C4D1), after more than 5 weeks of nivolumab. Every patient had relapsed following autologous stem cell transplantation, and cohorts differed in brentuximab vedotin exposure. Classifying best responses yielded complete response, partial response or progressive disease. Findings of the study overall: Anyone who began nivolumab under 1 year after ASCT was excluded. Significantly greater TCR diversity emerged by C4D1 in CD4+ cells but not CD8+ cells. When set against healthy donors, newly diagnosed patients were reported to show lower baseline TCR diversity.

With respect to this clone: Its specificity is unknown.

Germline V gives CDR1 ENHRY, CDR2 SYGVKD. The CDR3 extends over 16 amino acids. V lost 2 bases and J lost 5, with 19 bases in between. The data were produced by immunoSEQ multiplex PCR, yet TCRdb's version contains in-frame clones alone and is incomplete. The sample has roughly 9,100 clones, roughly four fifths seen once; the top ten hold approximately 47%. This specimen was peripheral blood mononuclear cells (PBMCs), taken before the fourth cycle of nivolumab. The receptor's source is a human donor with classical Hodgkin lymphoma. The rearrangement uses TRBV10-3 and TRBJ2-7; no firm D call. The CDR3 loop is CAISEGELLRLNEQYF. The CDR3, as DNA: TGTGCCATCAGTGAGGGTGAACTTCTTCGCCTAAACGAGCAGTACTTC.